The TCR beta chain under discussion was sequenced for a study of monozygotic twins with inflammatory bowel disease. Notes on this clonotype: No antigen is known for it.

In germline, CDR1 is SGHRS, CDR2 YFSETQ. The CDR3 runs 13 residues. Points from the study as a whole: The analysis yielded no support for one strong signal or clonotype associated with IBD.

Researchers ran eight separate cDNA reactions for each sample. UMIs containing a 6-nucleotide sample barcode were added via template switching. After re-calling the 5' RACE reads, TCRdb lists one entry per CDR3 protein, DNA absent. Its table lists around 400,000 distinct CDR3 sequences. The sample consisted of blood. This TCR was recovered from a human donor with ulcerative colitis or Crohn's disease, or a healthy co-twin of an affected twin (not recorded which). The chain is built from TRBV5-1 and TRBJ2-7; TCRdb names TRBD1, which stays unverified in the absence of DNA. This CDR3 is CASSSGQGGMQYF.